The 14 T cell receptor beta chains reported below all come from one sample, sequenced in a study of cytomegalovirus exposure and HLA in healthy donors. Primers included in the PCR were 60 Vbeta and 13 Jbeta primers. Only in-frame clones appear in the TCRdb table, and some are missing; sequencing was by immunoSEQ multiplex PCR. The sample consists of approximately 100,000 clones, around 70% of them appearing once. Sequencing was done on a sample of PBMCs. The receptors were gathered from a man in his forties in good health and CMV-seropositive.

The CDR3 reads CASSPQGGELFF. The CDR3 nucleotides read TGTGCCAGCAGCCCACAGGGGGGGGAGCTGTTTTTT. The J gene is TRBJ2-2, the V gene TRBV13, with 7 nucleotides matching TRBD1. Germline CDR1 is PRHDT and CDR2 is FYEKMQ (reference sequence). CDR3 length: 12 amino acids. V trimming: 5 bases; J trimming: 8 bases; junction bases outside the gene matches: 2.

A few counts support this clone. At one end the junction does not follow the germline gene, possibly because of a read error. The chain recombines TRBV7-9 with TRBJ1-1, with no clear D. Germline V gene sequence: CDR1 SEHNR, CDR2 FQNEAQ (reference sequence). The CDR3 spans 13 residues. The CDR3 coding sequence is TGTTCCAGCAGCTTCCGGAGGGACACTGAAGCTTTCTTT. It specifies CSSSFRRDTEAFF. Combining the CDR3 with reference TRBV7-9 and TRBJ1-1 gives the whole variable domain DTGVSQNPRHKITKRGQNVTFRCDPISEHNRLYWYRQTLGQGPEFLTYFQNEAQLEKSRLLSDRFSAERPKGSFSTLEIQRTEQGDSAMYLCSSSFRRDTEAFFGQGTRLTVV.

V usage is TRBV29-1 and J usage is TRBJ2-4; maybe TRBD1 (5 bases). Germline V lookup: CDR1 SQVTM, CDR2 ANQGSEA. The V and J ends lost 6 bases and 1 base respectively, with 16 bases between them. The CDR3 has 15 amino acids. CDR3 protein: CSVIHGWGAKNIQYF. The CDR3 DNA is TGCAGCGTGATCCACGGTTGGGGCGCCAAAAACATTCAGTACTTC.

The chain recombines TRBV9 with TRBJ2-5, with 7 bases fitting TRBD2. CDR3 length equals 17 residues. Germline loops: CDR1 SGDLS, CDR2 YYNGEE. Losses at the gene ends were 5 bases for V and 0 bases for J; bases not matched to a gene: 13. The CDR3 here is CASSLEGRGSYQETQYF. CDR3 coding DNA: TGTGCCAGCAGTCTAGAAGGGAGGGGCTCGTACCAAGAGACCCAGTACTTC.

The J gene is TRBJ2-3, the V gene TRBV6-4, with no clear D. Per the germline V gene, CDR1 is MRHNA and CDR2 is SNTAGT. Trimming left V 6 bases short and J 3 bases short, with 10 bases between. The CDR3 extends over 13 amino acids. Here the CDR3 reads CASSTAETDTQYF. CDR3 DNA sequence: TGTGCCAGCAGCACCGCTGAGACAGATACGCAGTATTTT.

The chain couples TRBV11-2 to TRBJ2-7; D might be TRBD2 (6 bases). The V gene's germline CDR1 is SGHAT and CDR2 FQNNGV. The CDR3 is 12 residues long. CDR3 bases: TGTGCCAGCAGCTTAGAGCACGGGACTCTCAGGGTC. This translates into CASSLEHGTLRV.

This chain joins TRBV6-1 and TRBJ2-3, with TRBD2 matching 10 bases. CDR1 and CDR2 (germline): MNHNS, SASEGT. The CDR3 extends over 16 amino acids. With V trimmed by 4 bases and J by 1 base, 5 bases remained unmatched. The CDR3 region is CASSGVAGGRTDTQYF. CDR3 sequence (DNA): TGTGCCAGCAGTGGGGTAGCGGGAGGTCGCACAGATACGCAGTATTTT.

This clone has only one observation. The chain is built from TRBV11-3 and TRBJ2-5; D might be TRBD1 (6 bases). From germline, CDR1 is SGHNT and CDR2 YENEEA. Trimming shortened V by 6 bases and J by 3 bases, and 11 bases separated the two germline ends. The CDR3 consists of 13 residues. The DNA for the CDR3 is TGTGCCAGCAGAAGGGACACGGAAGAGACCCAGTACTTC. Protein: CASRRDTEETQYF.

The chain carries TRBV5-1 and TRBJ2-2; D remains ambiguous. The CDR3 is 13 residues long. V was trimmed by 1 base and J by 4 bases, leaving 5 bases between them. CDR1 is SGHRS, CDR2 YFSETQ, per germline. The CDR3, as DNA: TGCGCCAGCAGCTTGACGAGCACCGGGGAGCTGTTTTTT. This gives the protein CASSLTSTGELFF. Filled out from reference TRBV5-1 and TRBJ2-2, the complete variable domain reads KAGVTQTPRYLIKTRGQQVTLSCSPISGHRSVSWYQQTPGQGLQFLFEYFSETQRNKGNFPGRFSGRQFSNSRSEMNVSTLELGDSALYLCASSLTSTGELFFGEGSRLTVL.

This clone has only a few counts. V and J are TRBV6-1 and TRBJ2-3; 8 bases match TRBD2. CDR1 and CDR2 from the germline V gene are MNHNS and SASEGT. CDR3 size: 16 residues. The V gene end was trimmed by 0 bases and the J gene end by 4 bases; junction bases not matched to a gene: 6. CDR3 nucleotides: TGTGCCAGCAGTGAAGCCGACGGGAGGGGCGCAGATACGCAGTATTTT. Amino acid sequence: CASSEADGRGADTQYF.

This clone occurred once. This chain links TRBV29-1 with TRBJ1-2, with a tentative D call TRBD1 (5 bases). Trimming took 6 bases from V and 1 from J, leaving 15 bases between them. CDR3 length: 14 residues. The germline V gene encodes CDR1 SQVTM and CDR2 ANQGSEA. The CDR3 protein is CSVAPGHLNYGYTF. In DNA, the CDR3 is TGCAGCGTGGCTCCAGGGCACCTTAACTATGGCTACACCTTC.

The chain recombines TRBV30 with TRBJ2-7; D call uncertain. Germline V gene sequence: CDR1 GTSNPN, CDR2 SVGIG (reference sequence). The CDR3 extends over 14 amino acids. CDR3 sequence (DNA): TGTGCGGCGAGTGGGCATCTTGCAACCTACGAGCAGTACTTC. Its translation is CAASGHLATYEQYF.

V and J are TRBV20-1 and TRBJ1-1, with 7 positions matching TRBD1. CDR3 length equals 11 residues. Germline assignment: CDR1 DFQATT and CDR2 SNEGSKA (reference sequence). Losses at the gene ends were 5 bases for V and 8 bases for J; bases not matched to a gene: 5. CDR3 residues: CSAPGQAEAFF. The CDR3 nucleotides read TGCAGTGCTCCTGGACAGGCGGAAGCTTTCTTT.

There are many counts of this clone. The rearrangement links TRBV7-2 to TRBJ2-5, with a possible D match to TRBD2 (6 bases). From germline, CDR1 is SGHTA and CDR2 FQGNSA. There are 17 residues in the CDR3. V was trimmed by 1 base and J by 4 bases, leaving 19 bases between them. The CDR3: CASSLGMRDGPRETQYF. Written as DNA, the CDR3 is TGTGCCAGCAGCTTAGGTATGCGGGACGGCCCGCGAGAGACCCAGTACTTC.